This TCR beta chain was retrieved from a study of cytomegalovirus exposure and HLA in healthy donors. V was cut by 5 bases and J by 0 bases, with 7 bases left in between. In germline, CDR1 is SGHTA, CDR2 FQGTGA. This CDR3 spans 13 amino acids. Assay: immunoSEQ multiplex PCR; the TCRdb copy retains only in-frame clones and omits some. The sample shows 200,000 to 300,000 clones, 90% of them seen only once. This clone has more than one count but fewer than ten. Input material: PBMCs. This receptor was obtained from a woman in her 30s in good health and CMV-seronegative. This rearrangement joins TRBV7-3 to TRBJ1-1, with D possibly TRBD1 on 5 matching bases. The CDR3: CASSPTVNTEAFF. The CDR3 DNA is TGTGCCAGCAGCCCGACAGTGAACACTGAAGCTTTCTTT.